Listed below are T cell receptor beta chains from one sample, sequenced in a study of blood T cell repertoires in COVID-19. Libraries were prepared by immunoSEQ multiplex PCR; TCRdb keeps only in-frame clonotypes and omits some of them. The repertoire holds around 98,000 clones, with nearly 90% as singletons. The sample comprised peripheral blood. The receptor set was obtained from a man aged 70 or older with acute or convalescent COVID-19. The CDR3 runs from the conserved cysteine through the conserved F or W. A D gene is named only where the DNA matches it firmly. Not every row has a clone size; where given, it reads once, few, many or a size class.

J gene,CDR3 length,D gene,V gene,clone size,CDR3 protein,CDR3 DNA
TRBJ2-4,15,.,TRBV5-4,.,CASSRDTTRGNIQYF,TGTGCCAGCAGCAGGGACACGACCAGGGGAAACATTCAGTACTTC
TRBJ1-6,14,.,TRBV27,.,CASSAGVYNSPLHF,TGTGCCAGCAGTGCCGGGGTCTATAATTCACCCCTCCACTTT
TRBJ2-3,15,.,TRBV20-1,.,CSASARLASTDTQYF,TGCAGTGCTAGTGCGCGACTTGCTAGCACAGATACGCAGTATTTT
TRBJ1-2,13,.,TRBV29-1,.,CSVEKGANYGYTF,TGCAGCGTTGAAAAGGGGGCTAACTATGGCTACACCTTC
TRBJ2-1,17,.,TRBV27,.,CASRLRNAGPPGNEQFF,TGTGCCAGCAGGCTACGTAATGCGGGGCCCCCGGGCAATGAGCAGTTCTTC
TRBJ2-2,12,.,TRBV24-1,.,CATNTRTGELFF,TGTGCCACCAATACGAGGACCGGGGAGCTGTTTTTT
TRBJ2-3,14,TRBD2,TRBV5-1,.,CASSLERGTDTQYF,TGCGCCAGCAGCTTAGAGCGGGGAACAGATACGCAGTATTTT
TRBJ1-2,13,.,TRBV12-3/TRBV12-4,.,CASSLQGSYGYTF,TGTGCCAGCAGTTTACAGGGCTCCTATGGCTACACCTTC
TRBJ2-5,14,.,TRBV5-6,few,CASSLAESQETQYF,TGTGCCAGCAGCTTGGCCGAGTCCCAAGAGACCCAGTACTTC
TRBJ2-5,14,.,TRBV28,.,CASSLRGIQETQYF,TGTGCCAGCAGCCTCCGGGGTATCCAAGAGACCCAGTACTTC
TRBJ2-1,15,TRBD2,TRBV10-2,.,CASSAGLAGGPRQFF,TGCGCCAGCAGTGCGGGACTAGCGGGGGGCCCGAGGCAGTTCTTC
TRBJ2-1,14,TRBD2,TRBV29-1,.,CSVNPGLGVNEQFF,TGCAGCGTTAACCCGGGACTAGGGGTGAATGAGCAGTTCTTC
TRBJ1-4,13,TRBD1,TRBV12-3/TRBV12-4,.,CASSLGGDRELFF,TGTGCCAGCAGCTTGGGAGGGGACAGGGAACTGTTTTTT
TRBJ1-5,13,.,TRBV19,few,CAGSPGANQPQHF,TGTGCCGGCTCCCCAGGGGCAAATCAGCCCCAGCATTTT
TRBJ1-2,13,.,TRBV28,.,CASSLIGHTRYTF,TGTGCCAGCAGTTTAATTGGCCATACCCGCTACACCTTC
TRBJ2-1,13,.,TRBV5-8,.,CASSVLRFGEQFF,TGTGCCAGCAGCGTCCTGCGTTTTGGTGAGCAGTTCTTC
TRBJ1-1,19,TRBD1,TRBV11-2,.,CASSSYPSLPRGRYTEAFF,TGTGCCAGCAGCTCCTACCCTAGCCTTCCCAGGGGGAGGTACACTGAAGCTTTCTTT
TRBJ2-5,13,.,TRBV19,few,CASSMNGAETQYF,TGTGCCAGTAGTATGAACGGTGCAGAGACCCAGTACTTC
TRBJ2-2,15,TRBD1,TRBV19,.,CASSPGTGGTGELFF,TGTGCCAGTAGCCCCGGGACAGGGGGCACCGGGGAGCTGTTTTTT
TRBJ2-1,16,.,TRBV5-1,.,CASSLSGGGRYNEQFF,TGCGCCAGCAGCTTGTCTGGGGGGGGGCGCTACAATGAGCAGTTCTTC
TRBJ2-7,15,TRBD2,TRBV11-2,once,CASSLDRDYFYEQYF,TGTGCCAGCAGCTTAGACCGGGACTATTTCTACGAGCAGTACTTC
TRBJ2-5,14,.,TRBV9,.,CASSVGFETGTQYF,TGTGCCAGCAGCGTAGGTTTTGAAACGGGGACCCAGTACTTC
TRBJ1-5,14,TRBD1,TRBV7-8,.,CASSLGTGNQPQHF,TGTGCCAGCAGCCTTGGGACAGGCAATCAGCCCCAGCATTTT
TRBJ2-1,16,TRBD2,TRBV11-3,.,CASSFSGGAPYNEQFF,TGTGCCAGCAGCTTTAGCGGGGGGGCCCCCTACAATGAGCAGTTCTTC
TRBJ1-2,16,.,TRBV3-1/TRBV3-2,.,CASSQEPDSSYYGYTF,TGTGCCAGCAGCCAAGAACCGGACAGTTCCTACTATGGCTACACCTTC
TRBJ1-6,14,.,TRBV19,.,CASTITTDNSPLHF,TGTGCCAGTACCATAACTACTGATAATTCACCCCTCCACTTT